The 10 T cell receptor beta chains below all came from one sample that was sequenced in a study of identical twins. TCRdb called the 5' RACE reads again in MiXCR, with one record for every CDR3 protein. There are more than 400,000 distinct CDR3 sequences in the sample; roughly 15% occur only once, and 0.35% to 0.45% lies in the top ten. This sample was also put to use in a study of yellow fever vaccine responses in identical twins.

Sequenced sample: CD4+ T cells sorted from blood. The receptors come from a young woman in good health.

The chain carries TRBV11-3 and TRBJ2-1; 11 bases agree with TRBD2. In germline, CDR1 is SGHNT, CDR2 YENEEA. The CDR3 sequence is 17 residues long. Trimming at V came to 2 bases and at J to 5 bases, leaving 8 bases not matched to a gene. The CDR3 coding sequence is TGTGCCAGCAGCTTAATCGTAGCGGGAGGGCCCCACAATGAGCAGTTCTTC. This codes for CASSLIVAGGPHNEQFF.

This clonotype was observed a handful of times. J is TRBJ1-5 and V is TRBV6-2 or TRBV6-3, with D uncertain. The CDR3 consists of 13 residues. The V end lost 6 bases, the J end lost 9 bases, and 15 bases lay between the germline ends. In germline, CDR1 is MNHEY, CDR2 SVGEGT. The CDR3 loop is CASSYDRRRPQHF. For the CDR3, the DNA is TGTGCCAGCAGCTACGACCGACGCCGGCCCCAGCATTTT.

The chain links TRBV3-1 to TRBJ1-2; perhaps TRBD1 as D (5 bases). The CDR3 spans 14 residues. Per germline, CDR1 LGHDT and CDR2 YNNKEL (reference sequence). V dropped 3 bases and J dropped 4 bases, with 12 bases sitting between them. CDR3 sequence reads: CASSQGGGLYGYTF. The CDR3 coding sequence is TGTGCCAGCAGCCAGGGGGGAGGACTCTATGGCTACACCTTC. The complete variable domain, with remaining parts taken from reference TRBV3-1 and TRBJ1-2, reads DTAVSQTPKYLVTQMGNDKSIKCEQNLGHDTMYWYKQDSKKFLKIMFSYNNKELIINETVPNRFSPKSPDKAHLNLHINSLELGDSAVYFCASSQGGGLYGYTFGSGTRLTVV.

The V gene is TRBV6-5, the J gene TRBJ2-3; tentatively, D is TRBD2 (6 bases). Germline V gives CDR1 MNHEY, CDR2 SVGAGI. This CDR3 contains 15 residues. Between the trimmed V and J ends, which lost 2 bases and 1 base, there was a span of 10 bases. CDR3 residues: CASSYREVRTDTQYF. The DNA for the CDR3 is TGTGCCAGCAGTTACAGGGAGGTGCGCACAGATACGCAGTATTTT.

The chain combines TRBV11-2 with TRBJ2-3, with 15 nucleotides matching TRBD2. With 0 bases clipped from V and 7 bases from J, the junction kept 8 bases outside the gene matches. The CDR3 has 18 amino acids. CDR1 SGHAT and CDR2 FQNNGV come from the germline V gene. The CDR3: CASSLDLGLAGGRNTQYF. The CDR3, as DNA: TGTGCCAGCAGCTTAGATCTGGGACTAGCGGGAGGCCGGAATACGCAGTATTTT.

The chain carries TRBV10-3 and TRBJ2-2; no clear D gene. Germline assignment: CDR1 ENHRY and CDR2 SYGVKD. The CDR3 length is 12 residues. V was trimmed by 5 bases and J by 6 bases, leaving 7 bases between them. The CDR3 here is CAISRAPGELFF. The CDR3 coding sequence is TGTGCCATCAGTAGAGCCCCCGGGGAGCTGTTTTTT.

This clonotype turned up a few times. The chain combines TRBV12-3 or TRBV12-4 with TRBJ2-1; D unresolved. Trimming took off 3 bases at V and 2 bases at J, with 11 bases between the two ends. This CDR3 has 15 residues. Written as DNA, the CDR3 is TGTGCCAGCAGTTTGCGTCGAGCCCCCTACAATGAGCAGTTCTTC. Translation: CASSLRRAPYNEQFF.

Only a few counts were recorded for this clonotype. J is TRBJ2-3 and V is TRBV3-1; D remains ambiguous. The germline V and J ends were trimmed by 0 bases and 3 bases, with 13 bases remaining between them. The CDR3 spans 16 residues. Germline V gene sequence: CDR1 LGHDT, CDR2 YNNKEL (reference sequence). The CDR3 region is CASSQDPRGGTDTQYF. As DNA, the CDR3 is TGTGCCAGCAGCCAAGATCCCCGCGGCGGAACAGATACGCAGTATTTT.

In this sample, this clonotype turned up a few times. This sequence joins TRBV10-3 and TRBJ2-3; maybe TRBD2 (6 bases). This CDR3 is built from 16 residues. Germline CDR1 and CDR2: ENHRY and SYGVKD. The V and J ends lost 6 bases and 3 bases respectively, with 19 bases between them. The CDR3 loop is CAISGGAPLSTDTQYF. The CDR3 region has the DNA TGTGCCATCAGCGGGGGAGCCCCCCTAAGTACAGATACGCAGTATTTT.

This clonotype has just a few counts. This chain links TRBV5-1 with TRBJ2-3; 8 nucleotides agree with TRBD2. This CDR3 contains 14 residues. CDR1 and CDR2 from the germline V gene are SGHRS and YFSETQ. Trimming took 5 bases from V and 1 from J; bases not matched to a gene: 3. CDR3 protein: CASSNGGGTDTQYF. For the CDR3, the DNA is TGCGCCAGCAGTAACGGGGGGGGCACAGATACGCAGTATTTT.